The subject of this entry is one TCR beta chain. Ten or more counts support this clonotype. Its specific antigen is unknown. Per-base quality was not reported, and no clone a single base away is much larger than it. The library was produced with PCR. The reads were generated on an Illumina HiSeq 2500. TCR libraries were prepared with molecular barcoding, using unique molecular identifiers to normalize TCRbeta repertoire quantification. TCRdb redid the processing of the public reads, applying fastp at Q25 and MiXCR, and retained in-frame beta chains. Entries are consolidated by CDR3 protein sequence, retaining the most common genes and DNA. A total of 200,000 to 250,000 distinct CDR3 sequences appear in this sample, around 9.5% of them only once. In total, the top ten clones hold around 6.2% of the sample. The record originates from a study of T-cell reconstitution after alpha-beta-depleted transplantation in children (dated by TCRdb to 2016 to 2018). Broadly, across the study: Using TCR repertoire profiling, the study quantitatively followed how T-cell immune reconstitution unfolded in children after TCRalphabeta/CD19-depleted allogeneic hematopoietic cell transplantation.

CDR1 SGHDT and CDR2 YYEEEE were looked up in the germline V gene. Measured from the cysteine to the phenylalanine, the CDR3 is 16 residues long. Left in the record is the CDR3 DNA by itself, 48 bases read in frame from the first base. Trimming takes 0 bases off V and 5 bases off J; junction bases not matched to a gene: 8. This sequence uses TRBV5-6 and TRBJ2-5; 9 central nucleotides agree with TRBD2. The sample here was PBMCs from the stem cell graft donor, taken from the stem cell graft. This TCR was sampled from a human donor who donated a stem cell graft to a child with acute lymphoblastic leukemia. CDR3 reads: CASSLVRGLAAETQYF. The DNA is TGTGCCAGCAGCTTGGTTAGGGGACTAGCTGCGGAGACCCAGTACTTC.